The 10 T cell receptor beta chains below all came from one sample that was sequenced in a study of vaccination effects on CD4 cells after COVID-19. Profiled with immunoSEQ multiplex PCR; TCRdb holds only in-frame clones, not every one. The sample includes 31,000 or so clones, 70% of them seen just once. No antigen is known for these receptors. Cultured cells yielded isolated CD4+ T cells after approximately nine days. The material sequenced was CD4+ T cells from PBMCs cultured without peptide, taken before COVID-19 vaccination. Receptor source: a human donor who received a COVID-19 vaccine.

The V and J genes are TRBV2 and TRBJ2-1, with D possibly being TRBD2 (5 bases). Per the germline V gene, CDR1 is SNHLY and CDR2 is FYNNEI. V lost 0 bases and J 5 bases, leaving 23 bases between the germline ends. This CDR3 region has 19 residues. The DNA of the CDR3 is TGTGCCAGCAGTGAAGCGCTAGCTATCTTCCTTAAAAACAACAATGAGCAGTTCTTC. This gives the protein CASSEALAIFLKNNNEQFF.

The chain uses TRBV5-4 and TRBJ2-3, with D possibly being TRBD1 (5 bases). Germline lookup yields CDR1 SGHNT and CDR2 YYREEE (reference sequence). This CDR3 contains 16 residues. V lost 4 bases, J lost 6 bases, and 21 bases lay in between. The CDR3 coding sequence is TGTGCCAGCAGCCTGTTCCCTGGGGCTGCCAGGGATACGCAGTATTTT. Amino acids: CASSLFPGAARDTQYF.

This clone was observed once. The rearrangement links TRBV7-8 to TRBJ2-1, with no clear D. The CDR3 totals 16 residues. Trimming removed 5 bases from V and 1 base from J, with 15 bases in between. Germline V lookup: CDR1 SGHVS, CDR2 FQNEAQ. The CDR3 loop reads CASSPMRGISYNEQFF. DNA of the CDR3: TGTGCCAGCAGCCCTATGCGCGGAATATCCTACAATGAGCAGTTCTTC.

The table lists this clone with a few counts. The CDR3 sequence is CASSQGPQGDYNEQFF. In DNA form, the CDR3 reads TGTGCCAGCAGCCAAGGTCCACAGGGGGACTACAATGAGCAGTTCTTC. The rearrangement uses TRBV4-2 and TRBJ2-1; TRBD1 agrees at 8 bases. The germline CDR1 and CDR2 sequences are LGHNA and YNFKEQ. J gave up 3 bases and V 1 base, and 5 bases lay outside the gene matches. The CDR3 spans 16 residues.

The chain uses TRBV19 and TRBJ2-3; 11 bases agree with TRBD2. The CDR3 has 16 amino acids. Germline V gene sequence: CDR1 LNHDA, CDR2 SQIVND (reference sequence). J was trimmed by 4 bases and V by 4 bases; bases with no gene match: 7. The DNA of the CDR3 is TGTGCCAGTAGTAAATTTCTAGCGGGGGGTGCAGATACGCAGTATTTT. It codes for CASSKFLAGGADTQYF.

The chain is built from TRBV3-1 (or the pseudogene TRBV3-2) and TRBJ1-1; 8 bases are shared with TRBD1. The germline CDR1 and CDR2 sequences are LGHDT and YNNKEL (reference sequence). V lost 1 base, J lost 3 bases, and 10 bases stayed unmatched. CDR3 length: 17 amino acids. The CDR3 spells CASSQVHRGLIDTEAFF. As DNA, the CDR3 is TGTGCCAGCAGCCAAGTACACAGGGGGTTAATCGACACTGAAGCTTTCTTT.

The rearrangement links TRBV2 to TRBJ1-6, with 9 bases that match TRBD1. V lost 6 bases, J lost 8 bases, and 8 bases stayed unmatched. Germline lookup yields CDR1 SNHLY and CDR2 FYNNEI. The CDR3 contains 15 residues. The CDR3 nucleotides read TGTGCCAGCAGGACCCGACAGGGGGTTTATTCACCCCTCCACTTT. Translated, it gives CASRTRQGVYSPLHF.

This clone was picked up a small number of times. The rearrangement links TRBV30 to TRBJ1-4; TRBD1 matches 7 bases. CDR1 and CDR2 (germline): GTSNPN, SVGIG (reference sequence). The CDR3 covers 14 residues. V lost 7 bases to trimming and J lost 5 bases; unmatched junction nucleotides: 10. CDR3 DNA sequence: TGTGCCTTGATCCGGGACAGCGGCAATGAAAAACTGTTTTTT. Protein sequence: CALIRDSGNEKLFF. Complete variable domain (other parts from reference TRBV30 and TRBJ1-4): SQTIHQWPATLVQPVGSPLSLECTVEGTSNPNLYWYRQAAGRGLQLLFYSVGIGQISSEVPQNLSASRPQDRQFILSSKKLLLSDSGFYLCALIRDSGNEKLFFGSGTQLSVL.

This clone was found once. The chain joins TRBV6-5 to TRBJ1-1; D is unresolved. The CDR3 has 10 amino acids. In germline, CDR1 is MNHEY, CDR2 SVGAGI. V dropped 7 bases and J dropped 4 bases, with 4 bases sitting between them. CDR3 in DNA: TGTGCCAGCACGGGCACTGAAGCTTTCTTT. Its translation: CASTGTEAFF.

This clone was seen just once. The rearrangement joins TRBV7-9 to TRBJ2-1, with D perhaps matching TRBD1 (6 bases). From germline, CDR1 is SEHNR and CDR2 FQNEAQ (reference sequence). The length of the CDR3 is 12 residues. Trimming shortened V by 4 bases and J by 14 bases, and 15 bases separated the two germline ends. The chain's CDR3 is CASSYGQRREFF. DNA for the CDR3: TGTGCCAGCAGCTACGGACAGCGGCGGGAGTTCTTC.